This TCR beta chain was recovered during a study of control samples from healthy donors and cancer patients. Data came from immunoSEQ multiplex PCR; TCRdb stores just in-frame clones and leaves some out. The sample shows around 75,000 clones, about 92% of them seen only once. V lost 6 bases and J lost 1; bases outside the gene matches: 19. Germline V CDR1 and CDR2: MNHNY, SVGAGI (reference sequence). CDR3 size: 21 residues. The receptor comes from a woman in her sixties or seventies in good health. The sequenced sample was blood. The chain joins TRBV6-6 to TRBJ2-6; the match to TRBD1 covers 9 bases. CDR3 bases: TGTGCCAGCAGCTTACCCCGACAGGGACAGGGAATAAGATCTGGGGCCAACGTCCTGACTTTC. As protein: CASSLPRQGQGIRSGANVLTF.